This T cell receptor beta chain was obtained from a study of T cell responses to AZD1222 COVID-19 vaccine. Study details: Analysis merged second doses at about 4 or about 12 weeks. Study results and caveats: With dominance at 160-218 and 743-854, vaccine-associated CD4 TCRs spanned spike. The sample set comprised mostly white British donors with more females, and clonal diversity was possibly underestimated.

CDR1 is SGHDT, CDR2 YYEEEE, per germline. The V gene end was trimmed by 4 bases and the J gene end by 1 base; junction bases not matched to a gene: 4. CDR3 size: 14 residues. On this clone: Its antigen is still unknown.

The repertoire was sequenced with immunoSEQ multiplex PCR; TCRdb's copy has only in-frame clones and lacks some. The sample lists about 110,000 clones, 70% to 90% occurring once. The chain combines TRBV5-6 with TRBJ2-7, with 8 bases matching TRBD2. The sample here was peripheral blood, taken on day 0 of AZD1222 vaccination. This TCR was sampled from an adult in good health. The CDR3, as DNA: TGTGCCAGCAGCAAAAGCGGGAGTTCCTACGAGCAGTACTTC. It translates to CASSKSGSSYEQYF.